These T cell receptor beta chains were read from a single sample in a study of blood T cell repertoires in COVID-19. The assay was immunoSEQ multiplex PCR, and TCRdb's table has in-frame clones only and misses some. The sample shows some 76,000 clones, approximately 80% of them seen only once. Source material: peripheral blood. The receptors were sampled from a woman in her sixties with acute or convalescent COVID-19. The CDR3 runs from the conserved cysteine through the conserved F or W. The D gene is left open where the match is weak. Part of the rows lack a size; the others show once, few, many or a class for expanded clones.

clone size: -
V gene: TRBV11-2
J gene: TRBJ2-1
D gene: -
CDR3 protein: CASSLVATPGNEQFF
CDR3 DNA: TGTGCCAGCAGCTTAGTAGCGACGCCTGGTAATGAGCAGTTCTTC

clone size: -
V gene: TRBV6-2/TRBV6-3
J gene: TRBJ2-1
D gene: -
CDR3 protein: CASSYSRGFTYNEQFF
CDR3 DNA: TGTGCCAGCAGTTACTCGAGAGGTTTTACCTACAATGAGCAGTTCTTC

clone size: -
V gene: TRBV6-1
J gene: TRBJ2-1
D gene: -
CDR3 protein: CASSELPTYNEQFF
CDR3 DNA: TGTGCCAGCAGTGAGTTGCCCACTTACAATGAGCAGTTCTTC

clone size: -
V gene: TRBV6-2/TRBV6-3
J gene: TRBJ1-1
D gene: -
CDR3 protein: CASSLQGTRARAFF
CDR3 DNA: TGTGCCAGCAGTTTACAGGGAACTCGGGCAAGAGCTTTCTTT

clone size: -
V gene: TRBV19
J gene: TRBJ1-1
D gene: -
CDR3 protein: CASSKAEADAFF
CDR3 DNA: TGTGCCAGTAGTAAAGCGGAGGCTGACGCTTTCTTT

clone size: once
V gene: TRBV4-1
J gene: TRBJ1-1
D gene: -
CDR3 protein: CASSRGPDRWLTEAFF
CDR3 DNA: TGCGCCAGCAGCCGAGGACCTGACAGGTGGCTCACTGAAGCTTTCTTT

clone size: many
V gene: TRBV6-5
J gene: TRBJ2-1
D gene: TRBD2
CDR3 protein: CASLAGARDNEQFF
CDR3 DNA: TGTGCCAGCTTAGCGGGGGCGCGGGACAATGAGCAGTTCTTC

clone size: -
V gene: TRBV4-1
J gene: TRBJ1-5
D gene: -
CDR3 protein: CASSQDPTGTPQPQHF
CDR3 DNA: TGCGCCAGCAGCCAAGATCCGACCGGGACACCGCAGCCCCAGCATTTT

clone size: -
V gene: TRBV19
J gene: TRBJ1-2
D gene: TRBD1
CDR3 protein: CASSTGQGRGYGYTF
CDR3 DNA: TGTGCCAGTAGTACCGGACAGGGTAGGGGTTATGGCTACACCTTC

clone size: -
V gene: TRBV6-5
J gene: TRBJ1-2
D gene: -
CDR3 protein: CASSLTGNYGYTF
CDR3 DNA: TGTGCCAGCAGTTTGACAGGCAACTATGGCTACACCTTC

clone size: -
V gene: TRBV6-4
J gene: TRBJ1-6
D gene: -
CDR3 protein: CASSDSIYFVGSSYNSPLHF
CDR3 DNA: TGTGCCAGCAGTGACTCGATTTATTTCGTCGGGAGCTCCTATAATTCACCCCTCCACTTT

clone size: -
V gene: TRBV4-1
J gene: TRBJ1-4
D gene: -
CDR3 protein: CASSRNLAGEKLFF
CDR3 DNA: TGCGCCAGCAGCCGCAACTTAGCAGGGGAAAAACTGTTTTTT

clone size: -
V gene: TRBV30
J gene: TRBJ1-1
D gene: -
CDR3 protein: CAWSVRGDTEAFF
CDR3 DNA: TGTGCCTGGAGTGTACGGGGGGACACTGAAGCTTTCTTT